This TCR beta chain originates from a study of cytomegalovirus exposure and HLA in healthy donors. The study's findings and limits: In an earlier analysis, productive rearrangement rates for most beta V segments clustered near 87% or 30%. Rare sequences made up most TCRs, while some public TCRs were found in many donors.

Comments on this clone: Its matching antigen is unknown.

Researchers ran the PCR with 60 Vbeta and 13 Jbeta primers. Generated by immunoSEQ multiplex PCR, the TCRdb table keeps only in-frame clones and is missing some. Recorded for this sample: around 75,000 clones. V shed 6 bases and J shed 1 base, with 9 bases lying between them. CDR1 is MNHNS and CDR2 is SASEGT in the germline V gene. This CDR3 region has 13 residues. This chain connects TRBV6-1 to TRBJ1-2; no clear D gene. Sequenced sample: PBMCs. The clonotype comes from a man aged 45-60 years in good health and CMV-seropositive. Here the CDR3 DNA reads TGTGCCAGCAGCGTAGAAGTTAACTATGGCTACACCTTC. Protein: CASSVEVNYGYTF.